This T cell receptor (beta chain) is drawn from a study of CD8+ T cells in alopecia areata. RNA, once extracted, was reverse transcribed into cDNA for use as the sequencing template. The protocol was immunoSEQ multiplex PCR, while the TCRdb copy is restricted to in-frame clones and leaves out a portion. Of roughly 140,000 clones in the sample, 45% to 60% were seen once. In the case of this clone: As yet, its antigen is unknown.

General study findings and limits: Scalp sequencing also captures normal skin's resident alphabeta T cells.

Germline CDR1 reads SGHDT; CDR2 reads YYEEEE. V shed 4 bases, J shed 3 bases, and the junction held 3 bases outside the gene matches. CDR3 length equals 14 residues. Sample: CD8+ T cells sorted from blood, taken at week 0. The TCR comes from a human donor with alopecia areata. The V gene is TRBV5-6, the J gene TRBJ2-1; 8 bases line up with TRBD2. The CDR3 here is CASSGGGSYNEQFF. The CDR3 DNA reads as TGTGCCAGCAGCGGCGGGGGGAGCTACAATGAGCAGTTCTTC.